Below, one T cell receptor (beta chain) is given with its context. The data stem from a study of beta chain features in type 1 diabetes. cDNA synthesis used the whole RNA isolate, giving expressed TCRB sequences. Only in-frame clones appear in the TCRdb table, and some are missing; sequencing was by immunoSEQ multiplex PCR. The sample records roughly 350,000 clones, around 10% being singletons. This CDR3 comprises 15 residues. J was trimmed by 3 bases and V by 10 bases; bases with no gene match: 11. Germline loops: CDR1 LNHDA, CDR2 SQIVND (reference sequence). This clonotype was obtained from a woman in her twenties or thirties in good health. The V and J genes are TRBV19 and TRBJ2-2; TRBD1 matches at 7 bases. Input material: naive CD4+ T cells from blood. CDR3 loop: CATHPGQVHTGELFF. CDR3 coding DNA: TGTGCCACCCACCCCGGACAGGTTCACACCGGGGAGCTGTTTTTT.